The rows below give T cell receptor beta chains drawn from one sample of a study of T-cell reconstitution after alpha-beta-depleted transplantation in children. TCRdb analysed the PCR reads with MiXCR anew, one entry per CDR3 protein. The data contain 490,000 or so distinct CDR3 sequences, around 13% of them singletons. The sequencing used PBMCs from the stem cell graft donor, collected from the stem cell graft. The receptors come from a human donor who donated a stem cell graft to a child with combined immunodeficiency. Each CDR3 is given with its conserved first and last residue. The D gene is left open where the match is weak. Not all rows give a size; the values are once, few, many and, for expanded clones, a class.

clone_size j_call v_call d_call cdr3_aa cdr3_nt
many TRBJ2-7 TRBV20-1 TRBD2 CSAQGLAGTFDEQYF TGCAGTGCCCAGGGACTAGCGGGGACTTTCGACGAGCAGTACTTC
- TRBJ2-7 TRBV5-1 - CASSLRGLRLAASYEQYF TGCGCCAGCAGCTTACGGGGACTCCGTTTGGCCGCATCCTACGAGCAGTACTTC
many TRBJ2-1 TRBV7-3 - CASGIGVQGEQFF TGTGCCAGCGGGATTGGGGTTCAGGGTGAGCAGTTCTTC
- TRBJ1-1 TRBV12-3/TRBV12-4 - CASRYTAGEAFF TGTGCCAGCAGGTACACCGCAGGTGAAGCTTTCTTT
few TRBJ2-7 TRBV29-1 - CSVGSSRYEQYF TGCAGCGTTGGGTCATCAAGGTACGAGCAGTACTTC
few TRBJ1-1 TRBV12-3/TRBV12-4 - CASSLAKAGTEAFF TGTGCCAGCAGTTTAGCCAAGGCGGGAACTGAAGCTTTCTTT
many TRBJ2-5 TRBV5-1 - CASRTTGQETQYF TGCGCCAGCAGAACCACAGGTCAAGAGACCCAGTACTTC
many TRBJ2-3 TRBV24-1 TRBD2 CATGDITSGFGTDTQYF TGTGCCACCGGGGACATTACTAGCGGCTTTGGGACAGATACGCAGTATTTT
many TRBJ2-5 TRBV10-3 TRBD2 CAISESAGEETQYF TGTGCCATCAGTGAGTCGGCGGGGGAAGAGACCCAGTACTTC
- TRBJ1-2 TRBV4-2 TRBD1 CASSQSGTGDYGYTF TGTGCCAGCAGCCAATCCGGGACAGGGGATTATGGCTACACCTTC
many TRBJ2-1 TRBV12-5 - CASGLQLNEQFF TGTGCTAGTGGTTTGCAACTGAATGAGCAGTTCTTC
few TRBJ2-1 TRBV4-1 - CASSQGERSSYNEQFF TGCGCCAGCAGCCAAGGAGAGAGGAGCTCCTACAATGAGCAGTTCTTC
many TRBJ2-5 TRBV10-3 - CAIKGTETQYF TGTGCCATCAAGGGGACGGAGACCCAGTACTTC
many TRBJ2-7 TRBV12-3/TRBV12-4 TRBD1 CASNGQGPSYEQYF TGTGCCAGCAACGGACAGGGTCCATCCTACGAGCAGTACTTC
few TRBJ1-1 TRBV6-1 - CASSEGSPSFF TGTGCCAGCAGTGAGGGCTCCCCGTCTTTCTTT
- TRBJ2-3 TRBV2 TRBD2 CASSPPLLRGVSDTQYF TGTGCCAGCAGCCCTCCCCTGTTGCGGGGGGTTTCAGATACGCAGTATTTT
- TRBJ1-1 TRBV18 TRBD1 CASSPRDSATEAFF TGTGCCAGCTCACCACGGGACAGTGCCACTGAAGCTTTCTTT
- TRBJ2-1 TRBV5-1 - CASGEAQNEQFF TGCGCCAGCGGGGAAGCTCAAAATGAGCAGTTCTTC
few TRBJ1-1 TRBV5-6 - CASSLAHSTEAFF TGTGCCAGCAGCTTGGCCCACAGCACTGAAGCTTTCTTT
many TRBJ1-1 TRBV29-1 - CSVEWGAGTEAFF TGCAGCGTTGAATGGGGGGCAGGCACTGAAGCTTTCTTT
few TRBJ1-2 TRBV7-3 - CASSLNGGADYGYTF TGTGCCAGCAGCTTAAATGGGGGCGCGGACTATGGCTACACCTTC
- TRBJ1-3 TRBV7-2 - CASSQGRISGNTIYF TGTGCCAGCAGCCAAGGACGGATCTCTGGAAACACCATATATTTT
many TRBJ2-7 TRBV12-3/TRBV12-4 - CASSFGGTTYEQYF TGTGCCAGCAGTTTCGGCGGAACCACCTACGAGCAGTACTTC
many TRBJ2-5 TRBV10-3 - CAISDGYGTQYF TGTGCCATCAGTGATGGGTACGGGACCCAGTACTTC
many TRBJ2-1 TRBV27 - CASSLSSGHNYNEQFF TGTGCCAGCAGTTTATCGTCCGGGCACAACTACAATGAGCAGTTCTTC
many TRBJ1-4 TRBV7-2 - CASGRTNEKLFF TGTGCCAGCGGCAGGACTAATGAAAAACTGTTTTTT
- TRBJ2-7 TRBV5-1 - CASSYDQGFEQYF TGCGCCAGCAGCTATGACCAGGGGTTCGAGCAGTACTTC
- TRBJ2-7 TRBV2 TRBD2 CASRGGTSVEQYF TGTGCCAGCAGGGGCGGGACTAGCGTCGAGCAGTACTTC
- TRBJ2-1 TRBV15 - CATSSDIGQISRNEQFF TGTGCCACCAGCAGTGATATTGGACAGATTTCTCGGAATGAGCAGTTCTTC
many TRBJ2-2 TRBV6-1 TRBD1 CASKAGGEAGELFF TGTGCCAGCAAGGCAGGGGGCGAGGCCGGGGAGCTGTTTTTT
few TRBJ2-4 TRBV7-2 - CASSLVGDPKGGNIQYF TGTGCCAGCAGCTTAGTAGGGGACCCAAAGGGGGGGAACATTCAGTACTTC
many TRBJ2-5 TRBV9 - CASSVGTQETQYF TGTGCCAGCAGCGTCGGGACCCAAGAGACCCAGTACTTC
few TRBJ2-5 TRBV29-1 - CSVEDLGKGETQYF TGCAGCGTTGAAGATCTGGGCAAAGGGGAGACCCAGTACTTC
- TRBJ1-4 TRBV20-1 - CSATPRGGVNEKLFF TGCAGTGCTACCCCCCGGGGAGGAGTTAATGAAAAACTGTTTTTT
- TRBJ2-1 TRBV6-2/TRBV6-3 - CASSYDGQLNEQFF TGTGCCAGCAGTTACGACGGACAGCTAAATGAGCAGTTCTTC
few TRBJ2-7 TRBV6-2/TRBV6-3 TRBD1 CASSHRGEAYEQYF TGTGCCAGCAGTCACAGGGGAGAGGCCTACGAGCAGTACTTC
- TRBJ1-2 TRBV24-1 TRBD1 CATSSRDRGSGYTF TGTGCCACCAGTAGCCGGGACAGGGGTAGTGGCTACACCTTC
many TRBJ2-3 TRBV27 TRBD1 CASSPRDRGTDTQYF TGTGCCAGCAGTCCACGGGACAGGGGGACAGATACGCAGTATTTT
- TRBJ1-2 TRBV5-1 TRBD1 CASQGGSEDGYTF TGCGCCTCCCAAGGGGGCAGCGAGGATGGCTACACCTTC
few TRBJ2-7 TRBV7-2 - CASSLALSLEQYF TGTGCCAGCAGCTTAGCCCTCAGCCTCGAGCAGTACTTC
- TRBJ2-1 TRBV12-3/TRBV12-4 TRBD2 CASSLGTSGRPFNNEQFF TGTGCCAGCAGCCTCGGGACTAGCGGGAGACCGTTCAACAATGAGCAGTTCTTC
few TRBJ2-1 TRBV2 - CASNPSSSYNEQFF TGTGCCAGCAACCCCTCTAGCTCCTACAATGAGCAGTTCTTC
- TRBJ2-7 TRBV4-3 TRBD2 CASSQGSGGVYEQYF TGCGCCAGCAGCCAAGGGAGCGGGGGGGTGTACGAGCAGTACTTC
- TRBJ2-5 TRBV7-8 TRBD2 CASGSGGTETQYF TGTGCCAGCGGTTCGGGGGGGACGGAGACCCAGTACTTC
- TRBJ2-5 TRBV4-2 TRBD2 CASSQQGSGGHQETQYF TGTGCCAGCAGCCAGCAGGGTAGCGGGGGGCACCAAGAGACCCAGTACTTC
few TRBJ2-7 TRBV18 - CASSEEGFGDSLSYEQYF TGTGCCAGCTCAGAAGAAGGCTTTGGGGACTCCCTTTCTTACGAGCAGTACTTC